This T cell receptor beta chain came from a study of blood T cell repertoires in COVID-19. As for the study in general: Collection of acute and convalescent COVID-19 samples took place in the United States, Italy and Spain.

How the authors handled the data: Estimation of nucleated cell counts was performed using reference gene primer amplification. Sequenced by immunoSEQ multiplex PCR; TCRdb stores in-frame clones only, minus some. That table gives V, J and clone size, and the DNA gave D and trimming. The sample lists some 100,000 clones, 88% seen once, with under 7.5% in the top ten. Germline V gives CDR1 KGHSH, CDR2 LQKENI. The CDR3 runs 16 residues. V was pared by 4 bases and J by 4 bases, with 6 bases of the junction left unmatched. J is TRBJ2-2 and V is TRBV18, with TRBD1 matching 10 bases. This receptor was identified in a woman aged 60-70 years with acute or convalescent COVID-19. The specimen sequenced was peripheral blood. CDR3 region: CASSRNGQGGTGELFF. Here the CDR3 DNA reads TGTGCCAGCTCACGGAACGGACAGGGGGGCACCGGGGAGCTGTTTTTT.